The 12 T cell receptor beta chains below all came from one sample that was sequenced in a study of cytomegalovirus exposure and HLA in healthy donors. 13 Jbeta primers and 60 Vbeta primers were used for the PCR. The data were produced by immunoSEQ multiplex PCR, yet TCRdb's version contains in-frame clones alone and is incomplete. The top ten clones hold around 1.9% of a sample with about 140,000 clones, less than 85% of them seen once. Input material: PBMCs. The receptors here all came from a woman aged 60-75 years in good health and CMV-seropositive.

V and J are TRBV15 and TRBJ2-7; TRBD1 agrees at 7 bases. V lost 2 bases, J lost 3 bases, and 4 bases stayed unmatched. CDR3 length equals 14 residues. Per the germline V gene, CDR1 is LNHNV and CDR2 is YYDKDF (reference sequence). The CDR3 sequence is CATSRTGVIYEQYF. CDR3 DNA sequence: TGTGCCACCAGCAGAACAGGGGTTATCTACGAGCAGTACTTC.

Only a few counts were recorded for this clone. At one end, the junction sequence differs from germline, possibly due to a read error. The V call is TRBV5-6, the J call TRBJ2-5; 16 bases agree with TRBD2. Germline values: CDR1 SGHDT, CDR2 YYEEEE. The CDR3 consists of 16 residues. CDR3 residues: CASCLGLAGGQETQYF. The CDR3 region has the DNA TGTGCCAGCTGCTTGGGACTAGCGGGAGGGCAAGAGACCCAGTACTTC.

V usage is TRBV7-9 and J usage is TRBJ1-1; the D is unclear. The CDR3 extends over 13 amino acids. Germline loops: CDR1 SEHNR, CDR2 FQNEAQ (reference sequence). Trimming cost V 1 base and J 4 bases, with 7 bases left between them. This CDR3 reads CASSLVSGTEAFF. CDR3 sequence (DNA): TGTGCCAGCAGCTTAGTTTCGGGCACTGAAGCTTTCTTT.

This clone was seen only a few times. The same CDR3 is also encoded by other DNA sequences in this sample. This chain links TRBV18 with TRBJ1-1; D is undetermined. CDR3 length: 13 amino acids. The germline V gene has CDR1 KGHSH and CDR2 LQKENI. Trimming pared 3 bases from V and 0 bases from J, leaving 5 bases between. The CDR3 loop reads CASSPPMNTEAFF. DNA of the CDR3: TGTGCCAGCTCACCCCCCATGAACACTGAAGCTTTCTTT.

This chain joins TRBV9 and TRBJ2-7; 8 bases are a match to TRBD1. Germline CDR1 is SGDLS and CDR2 is YYNGEE. The CDR3 sequence is 15 residues long. V trimming: 3 bases; J trimming: 4 bases; junction bases outside the gene matches: 9. CDR3 bases: TGTGCCAGCAGCGGAGAGAGGACAGGGATTTACGAGCAGTACTTC. Protein sequence: CASSGERTGIYEQYF.

The rearrangement uses TRBV5-1 and TRBJ1-1; D not resolved. Germline V CDR1 and CDR2: SGHRS, YFSETQ. The CDR3 covers 13 residues. V shed 0 bases and J shed 2 bases, with 5 bases lying between them. CDR3 amino acids: CASSLGVNTEAFF. Here the CDR3 DNA reads TGCGCCAGCAGCTTGGGTGTAAACACTGAAGCTTTCTTT.

This sequence joins TRBV7-6 and TRBJ1-1; D is possibly TRBD1 (6 bases). The CDR3 has 16 amino acids. The V gene lost 1 base and the J gene lost 3 bases, with 15 bases spanning the gap. Per germline, CDR1 SGHVS and CDR2 FNYEAQ. CDR3 in DNA: TGTGCCAGCAGCTTAGGACGCGTGGGGGCGGACACTGAAGCTTTCTTT. Translation: CASSLGRVGADTEAFF.

This sequence joins TRBV7-6 and TRBJ1-4; 8 positions agree with TRBD1. The length of the CDR3 is 15 residues. V lost 5 bases to trimming and J lost 7 bases; unmatched junction nucleotides: 9. Germline V gives CDR1 SGHVS, CDR2 FNYEAQ. This CDR3 is CASSAQGAESEKLFF. DNA for the CDR3: TGTGCCAGCAGCGCTCAGGGGGCTGAAAGTGAAAAACTGTTTTTT.

The chain employs TRBV6-1 and TRBJ1-1; 8 positions agree with TRBD1. The trim removed 1 base at V and 5 bases at J, leaving 9 bases unmatched. This CDR3 is built from 16 residues. Germline CDR1 MNHNS, CDR2 SASEGT. The CDR3 DNA reads as TGTGCCAGCAGTGAAGTCGGGGGCAGGGGGCTTACTGAAGCTTTCTTT. Protein sequence: CASSEVGGRGLTEAFF.

This chain connects TRBV2 to TRBJ2-1; 9 bases align to TRBD1. The CDR3 covers 14 residues. Germline assignment: CDR1 SNHLY and CDR2 FYNNEI. The V segment lost 6 bases and the J segment 7 bases; nucleotides outside the gene matches: 7. CDR3 nucleotide sequence: TGTGCCAGCAGCCCATGGGACAGGGTAAATGAGCAGTTCTTC. Amino acid sequence: CASSPWDRVNEQFF.

The CDR3 DNA follows: TGCGCCAGCAGCCCCCGGGACTATGAGCAGTTCTTC. Protein sequence: CASSPRDYEQFF. This chain links TRBV5-1 with TRBJ2-1; D is possibly TRBD2 (6 bases). CDR1 and CDR2 from the germline V gene are SGHRS and YFSETQ. The CDR3 is made up of 12 amino acids. Between the trimmed V and J ends, which lost 4 bases and 8 bases, there was a span of 10 bases.

The chain combines TRBV14 with TRBJ2-7; the D is unclear. The CDR3 has 11 amino acids. Germline V gene data show CDR1 as SGHDN and CDR2 as FVKESK. Trimming cost V 9 bases and J 6 bases, with 12 bases left between them. The CDR3 DNA reads TGTGCCAGTGGGCCCGTGGGCGAGCAGTACTTC. Translation: CASGPVGEQYF.